The rows below give T cell receptor beta chains drawn from one sample of a study of post-analysis software for immune sequencing data. MiXCR, applied by TCRdb to the PCR reads, yields one record per CDR3 protein. This sample has about 540,000 distinct CDR3 sequences, with less than 40% found just once. Sequenced input: blood. These receptors all stem from a girl aged 2-17 years with multiple sclerosis. Both conserved end residues are part of each CDR3. D genes are given only for firm matches. Expanded clones are given a class, and other clones once, few, many or no size at all.

clone_size: few; d_call: NA; cdr3_length: 17; v_call: TRBV7-9; j_call: TRBJ2-5; cdr3_nt: TGTGCCAGCAGCTCGCCGGACTCCAGAAAGGCCAAAGAGACCCAGTACTTC; cdr3_aa: CASSSPDSRKAKETQYF
clone_size: many; d_call: NA; cdr3_length: 14; v_call: TRBV29-1; j_call: TRBJ2-1; cdr3_nt: TGCAGCGTTGGCCCAGGGAGCTCCTACAATGAGCAGTTCTTC; cdr3_aa: CSVGPGSSYNEQFF
clone_size: NA; d_call: NA; cdr3_length: 17; v_call: TRBV12-3/TRBV12-4; j_call: TRBJ1-1; cdr3_nt: TGTGCCAGCACCTCCGAGAGGTCCTTCTACTCGAACACTGAAGCTTTCTTT; cdr3_aa: CASTSERSFYSNTEAFF
clone_size: many; d_call: NA; cdr3_length: 15; v_call: TRBV20-1; j_call: TRBJ1-2; cdr3_nt: TGCAGTGCTAGACCGACAGGCAGATCTCTCTATGGCTACACCTTC; cdr3_aa: CSARPTGRSLYGYTF
clone_size: NA; d_call: NA; cdr3_length: 16; v_call: TRBV5-1; j_call: TRBJ1-2; cdr3_nt: TGCGCCAGCAGCATACAGGGTTCTGCCATGAGGTATGGCTACACCTTC; cdr3_aa: CASSIQGSAMRYGYTF
clone_size: NA; d_call: NA; cdr3_length: 10; v_call: TRBV29-1; j_call: TRBJ2-3; cdr3_nt: TGCAGCGCTCGCACAGATACGCAGTATTTT; cdr3_aa: CSARTDTQYF
clone_size: few; d_call: NA; cdr3_length: 12; v_call: TRBV10-3; j_call: TRBJ2-3; cdr3_nt: TGTGCCATCAGTGTTAGCACAGATACGCAGTATTTT; cdr3_aa: CAISVSTDTQYF
clone_size: few; d_call: TRBD2; cdr3_length: 14; v_call: TRBV2; j_call: TRBJ2-7; cdr3_nt: TGTGCCAGCATGGGACTAGCGGGATCCTACGAGCAGTACTTC; cdr3_aa: CASMGLAGSYEQYF
clone_size: NA; d_call: TRBD1; cdr3_length: 13; v_call: TRBV20-1; j_call: TRBJ1-2; cdr3_nt: TGCAGTGGACTCGGACAGGCGCTTGGTGGCTACACCTTC; cdr3_aa: CSGLGQALGGYTF
clone_size: few; d_call: NA; cdr3_length: 14; v_call: TRBV7-2; j_call: TRBJ1-1; cdr3_nt: TGTGCCAGCAGCTCCGAGGCAGGGTTCACTGAAGCTTTCTTT; cdr3_aa: CASSSEAGFTEAFF
clone_size: NA; d_call: NA; cdr3_length: 14; v_call: TRBV5-1; j_call: TRBJ2-3; cdr3_nt: TGCGCCAGCAGCTTTTCGTTTTTGGAAGATACGCAGTATTTT; cdr3_aa: CASSFSFLEDTQYF
clone_size: NA; d_call: TRBD1; cdr3_length: 13; v_call: TRBV5-4; j_call: TRBJ2-3; cdr3_nt: TGTGCCAGCAGCTTGGAACAGGGGGATACGCAGTATTTT; cdr3_aa: CASSLEQGDTQYF